These 10 T cell receptor beta chains were all obtained from the same sample, sequenced in a study of immune characterization of retroperitoneal liposarcoma. Via MiXCR, TCRdb re-called the PCR reads, giving one row per CDR3 protein. This sample carries around 8,000 distinct CDR3 sequences, roughly 30% of them seen once, and the ten largest clones take 11% to 15%. The specimen was blood. Receptors were obtained from a male donor with retroperitoneal liposarcoma.

This clonotype occurred a few times. This rearrangement joins TRBV6-1 to TRBJ1-5; D not certain. The CDR3 spans 15 residues. Germline loops: CDR1 MNHNS, CDR2 SASEGT. V lost 0 bases to trimming and J lost 2 bases, with 8 bases between them. The CDR3, as DNA: TGTGCCAGCAGTGAAGCGAAAGTTGGCAATCAGCCCCAGCATTTT. This encodes CASSEAKVGNQPQHF.

This clonotype was seen more than once but under ten times. The V and J genes are TRBV4-1 and TRBJ1-1; maybe TRBD1 (5 bases). Germline-derived CDR1 and CDR2 are MGHRA and YSYEKL. The V end lost 4 bases, the J end lost 10 bases, and 16 bases lay between the germline ends. The CDR3 spans 13 residues. CDR3 sequence (DNA): TGCGCCAGCAGCCCCCAGCCGGGGGGGGGAGCTTTCTTT. This translates into CASSPQPGGGAFF.

This sequence joins TRBV5-1 and TRBJ2-1; D remains ambiguous. V lost 0 bases and J 2 bases, leaving 9 bases between the germline ends. The length of the CDR3 is 15 residues. In germline, CDR1 is SGHRS, CDR2 YFSETQ. CDR3 coding DNA: TGCGCCAGCAGCTTGGGGCAGCCTCCCTACAATGAGCAGTTCTTC. Translating gives CASSLGQPPYNEQFF.

Note on this clonotype: One base away lies a much larger clone, so this may be a sequencing read error. The chain employs TRBV27 and TRBJ1-5; weak D call: TRBD1 (6 bases). The CDR3 is made up of 14 amino acids. Per germline, CDR1 MNHEY and CDR2 SMNVEV (reference sequence). The CDR3 coding sequence is TGTGCCAGCAGCGGGGGGGCCCCCAATCAGCCCCAGCCTTTT. Translated, it gives CASSGGAPNQPQPF.

The V gene is TRBV7-2, the J gene TRBJ2-1; tentatively, D is TRBD2 (5 bases). The last part of the DNA fits TRBJ2-7 better; the J call may be wrong. The V gene's germline CDR1 is SGHTA and CDR2 FQGNSA. CDR3 length equals 14 residues. The CDR3 reads CASSSGSFIYEQYF. The DNA of the CDR3 is TGTGCCAGCAGCTCGGGGAGCTTTATCTACGAGCAGTACTTC.

The rearrangement uses TRBV7-3 and TRBJ2-3; the D is unclear. Trimming took 1 base from V and 2 from J, leaving 10 bases between them. The CDR3 sequence is 15 residues long. Looked up from germline, CDR1 is SGHTA and CDR2 is FQGTGA. The CDR3 bases are TGTGCCAGCAGCTTAATGTCAACCACCACAGATACGCAGTATTTT. It encodes CASSLMSTTTDTQYF.

This clonotype showed up many times. The V gene is TRBV12-3 or TRBV12-4, the J gene TRBJ2-2, with D unresolved. Trimming cost V 7 bases and J 1 base, with 4 bases left between them. This CDR3 has 12 amino acids. CDR3 residues: CASTGNTGELFF. The DNA of the CDR3 is TGTGCCAGCACGGGGAACACCGGGGAGCTGTTTTTT.

V gene TRBV7-2 combines with J gene TRBJ2-1; TRBD2 aligns across 7 bases. Germline V CDR1 and CDR2: SGHTA, FQGNSA. Trimming removed 5 bases from V and 10 bases from J; junction bases left unmatched: 17. The CDR3 spans 16 residues. The CDR3 sequence is CASSPSGRLARFEQFF. CDR3 DNA sequence: TGTGCCAGCAGCCCCTCCGGGAGACTAGCTCGCTTCGAGCAGTTCTTC.

This clonotype turned up a few times. The chain has TRBV4-1 and TRBJ1-1; D unresolved. The CDR3 is 13 residues long. Trimming took 0 bases from V and 6 from J, leaving 8 bases between them. The germline gives CDR1 MGHRA, CDR2 YSYEKL. The CDR3 protein is CASSQDRFAEAFF. CDR3 DNA: TGCGCCAGCAGCCAAGATCGGTTTGCTGAAGCTTTCTTT.

Within the sample, this clonotype is medium-sized. The chain uses TRBV6-6 and TRBJ2-1; a weak D match, TRBD1 (6 bases). Germline loops: CDR1 MNHNY, CDR2 SVGAGI (reference sequence). The CDR3 is made up of 13 amino acids. V was trimmed by 2 bases and J by 7 bases, leaving 9 bases between them. The CDR3 nucleotides are TGTGCCAGCAGTTACAGGGGGATGAATGAGCAGTTCTTC. Translating gives CASSYRGMNEQFF.